Described below is a single TCR beta chain sequence and its context. What it binds is not known. This CDR3 comprises 15 residues. Germline V CDR1 and CDR2: SQVTM, ANQGSEA. TCRdb processed the 5' RACE reads again and assigns one entry to each CDR3 protein, with no DNA. Here the sample table reports 500,000 to 700,000 distinct CDR3 sequences. This specimen belongs to a study of T cells expressing NK-cell markers. Across the whole study: According to the study, TCR beta repertoires originated from sorted CD3+CD56+NKG2C+, CD3+CD56+NKG2C- and CD3+CD56-NKG2C+ T cells.

General study points: Specificity for HCMV among expanded NKG2C+ T cell clones was not established.

Sequenced input: blood T cells: a sorted CD56 or NKG2C T cell subset, CD4+ or CD8+ T cells, or bulk PBMC T cells (not recorded which). The sequence was obtained from a man aged 18 to 30 in good health. V is TRBV29-1 and J is TRBJ2-5; the TCRdb call, TRBD1, lacks DNA for checking. CDR3 region: CSVVLLGGRQETQYF. Filled out from reference TRBV29-1 and TRBJ2-5, the complete variable domain reads SAVISQKPSRDICQRGTSLTIQCQVDSQVTMMFWYRQQPGQSLTLIATANQGSEATYESGFVIDKFPISRPNLTFSTLTVSNMSPEDSSIYLCSVVLLGGRQETQYFGPGTRLLVL.